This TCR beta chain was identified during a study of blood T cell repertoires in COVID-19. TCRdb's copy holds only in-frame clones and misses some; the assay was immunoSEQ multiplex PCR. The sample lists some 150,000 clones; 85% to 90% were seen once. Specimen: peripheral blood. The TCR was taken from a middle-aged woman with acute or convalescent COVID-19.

The CDR3 region is CASSSRDRGAYGYTF. CDR3 nucleotides: TGTGCCAGCAGCTCCCGGGACAGGGGCGCCTATGGCTACACCTTC. J is TRBJ1-2 and V is TRBV11-1; 10 bases agree with TRBD1. The CDR3 length is 15 residues. The germline gives CDR1 SGHAT, CDR2 FQDESV (reference sequence). The V and J ends lost 4 bases and 4 bases, in that order; junction bases with no gene match: 6. Looking up the rest from reference TRBV11-1 and TRBJ1-2 gives the full variable domain: EAEVAQSPRYKITEKSQAVAFWCDPISGHATLYWYRQILGQGPELLVQFQDESVVDDSQLPKDRFSAERLKGVDSTLKIQPAELGDSAMYLCASSSRDRGAYGYTFGSGTRLTVV.